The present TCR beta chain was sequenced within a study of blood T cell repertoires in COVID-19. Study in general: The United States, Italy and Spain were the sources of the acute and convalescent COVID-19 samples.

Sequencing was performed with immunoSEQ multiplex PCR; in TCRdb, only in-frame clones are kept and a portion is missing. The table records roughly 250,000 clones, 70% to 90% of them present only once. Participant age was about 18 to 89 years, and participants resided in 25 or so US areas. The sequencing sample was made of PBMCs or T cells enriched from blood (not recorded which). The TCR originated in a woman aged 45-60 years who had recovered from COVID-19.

CDR3 loop: CASSPQGENTEAFF. The CDR3 coding sequence is TGTGCCAGCTCACCACAGGGGGAGAACACTGAAGCTTTCTTT. V is TRBV18 and J is TRBJ1-1; D perhaps matches TRBD1 (6 bases). V shed 1 base and J shed 1 base, with 7 bases lying between them. Germline V gene sequence: CDR1 KGHSH, CDR2 LQKENI. The CDR3 is 14 amino acids.